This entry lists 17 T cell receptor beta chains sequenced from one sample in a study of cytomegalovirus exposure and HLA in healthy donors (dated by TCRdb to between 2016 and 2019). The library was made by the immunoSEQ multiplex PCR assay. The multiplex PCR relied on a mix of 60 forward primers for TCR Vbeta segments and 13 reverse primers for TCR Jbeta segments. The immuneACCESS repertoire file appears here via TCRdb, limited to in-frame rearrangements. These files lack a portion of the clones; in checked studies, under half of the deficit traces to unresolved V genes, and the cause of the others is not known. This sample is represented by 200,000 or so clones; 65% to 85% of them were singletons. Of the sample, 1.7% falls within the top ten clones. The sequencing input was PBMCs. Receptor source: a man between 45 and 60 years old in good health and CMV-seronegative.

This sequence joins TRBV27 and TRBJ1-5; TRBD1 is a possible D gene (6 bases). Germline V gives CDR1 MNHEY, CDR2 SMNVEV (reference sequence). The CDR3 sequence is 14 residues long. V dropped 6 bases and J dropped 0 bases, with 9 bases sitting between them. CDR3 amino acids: CASSTQGSNQPQHF. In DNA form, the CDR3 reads TGTGCCAGCAGCACACAGGGTAGCAATCAGCCCCAGCATTTT.

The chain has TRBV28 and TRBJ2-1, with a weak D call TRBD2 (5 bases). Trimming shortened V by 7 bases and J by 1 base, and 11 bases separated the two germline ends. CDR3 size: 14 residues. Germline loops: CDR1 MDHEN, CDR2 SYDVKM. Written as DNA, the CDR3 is TGTGCCAGCAACACCCGAGGGTCCTACAATGAGCAGTTCTTC. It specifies CASNTRGSYNEQFF. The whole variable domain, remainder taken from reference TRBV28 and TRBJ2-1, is DVKVTQSSRYLVKRTGEKVFLECVQDMDHENMFWYRQDPGLGLRLIYFSYDVKMKEKGDIPEGYSVSREKKERFSLILESASTNQTSMYLCASNTRGSYNEQFFGPGTRLTVL.

The CDR3: CASSFQGRNTGELFF. The CDR3 DNA reads TGTGCCAGCTCATTTCAGGGGAGGAACACCGGGGAGCTGTTTTTT. The chain carries TRBV18 and TRBJ2-2; possibly TRBD1 for D (6 bases). CDR3 length: 15 amino acids. The V and J ends lost 5 bases and 1 base respectively, with 11 bases between them. The germline V gene encodes CDR1 KGHSH and CDR2 LQKENI.

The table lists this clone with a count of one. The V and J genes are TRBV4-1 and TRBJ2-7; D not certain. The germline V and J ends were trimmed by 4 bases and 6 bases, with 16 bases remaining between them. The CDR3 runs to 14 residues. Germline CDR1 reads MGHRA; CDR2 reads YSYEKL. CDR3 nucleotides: TGCGCCAGCAGCCCCCGGGTAGGTCCCCCCGAGCAGTACTTC. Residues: CASSPRVGPPEQYF.

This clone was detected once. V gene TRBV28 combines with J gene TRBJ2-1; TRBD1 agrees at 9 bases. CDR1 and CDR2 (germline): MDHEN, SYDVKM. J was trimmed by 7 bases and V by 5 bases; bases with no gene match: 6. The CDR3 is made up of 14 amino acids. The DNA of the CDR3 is TGTGCCAGCAGTCCTCGGACAGGGGCGAATGAGCAGTTCTTC. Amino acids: CASSPRTGANEQFF.

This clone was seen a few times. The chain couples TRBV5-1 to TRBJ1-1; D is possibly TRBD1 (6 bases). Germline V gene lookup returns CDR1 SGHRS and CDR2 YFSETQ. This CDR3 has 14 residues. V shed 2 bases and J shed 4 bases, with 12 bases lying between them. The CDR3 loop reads CASSLGTWPTEAFF. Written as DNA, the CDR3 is TGCGCCAGCAGCTTAGGGACATGGCCCACTGAAGCTTTCTTT.

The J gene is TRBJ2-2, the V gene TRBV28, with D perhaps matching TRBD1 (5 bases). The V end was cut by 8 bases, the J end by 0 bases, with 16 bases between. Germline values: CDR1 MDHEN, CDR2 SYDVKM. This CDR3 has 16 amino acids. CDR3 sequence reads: CASSLGVGPNTGELFF. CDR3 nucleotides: TGTGCCAGCTCTCTAGGGGTAGGGCCGAACACCGGGGAGCTGTTTTTT. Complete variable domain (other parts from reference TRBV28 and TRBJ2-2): DVKVTQSSRYLVKRTGEKVFLECVQDMDHENMFWYRQDPGLGLRLIYFSYDVKMKEKGDIPEGYSVSREKKERFSLILESASTNQTSMYLCASSLGVGPNTGELFFGEGSRLTVL.

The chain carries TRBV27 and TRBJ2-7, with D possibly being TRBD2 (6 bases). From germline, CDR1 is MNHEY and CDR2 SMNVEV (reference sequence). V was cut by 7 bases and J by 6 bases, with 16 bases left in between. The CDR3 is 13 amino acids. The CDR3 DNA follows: TGTGCCAGCACCCCGACTATGGGAGGCGAGCAGTACTTC. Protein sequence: CASTPTMGGEQYF.

This CDR3 reads CASMGDKHYEQYF. The DNA of the CDR3 is TGTGCCAGCATGGGTGACAAGCACTACGAGCAGTACTTC. The chain couples TRBV27 to TRBJ2-7, with D hard to call. V was pared by 7 bases and J by 3 bases, with 13 bases between. Germline V CDR1 and CDR2: MNHEY, SMNVEV (reference sequence). The CDR3 consists of 13 residues.

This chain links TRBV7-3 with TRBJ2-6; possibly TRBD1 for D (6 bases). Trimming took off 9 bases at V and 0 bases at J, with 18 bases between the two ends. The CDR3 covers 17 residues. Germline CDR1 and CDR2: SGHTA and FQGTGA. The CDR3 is CASRNTGSLSGANVLTF. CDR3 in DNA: TGTGCCAGTCGAAACACAGGGTCTCTCTCTGGGGCCAACGTCCTGACTTTC.

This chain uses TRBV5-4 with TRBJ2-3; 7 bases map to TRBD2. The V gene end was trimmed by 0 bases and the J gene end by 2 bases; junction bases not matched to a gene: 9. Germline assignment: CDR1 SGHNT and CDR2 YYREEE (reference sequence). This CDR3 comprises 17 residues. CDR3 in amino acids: CASSLEGGIFDTDTQYF. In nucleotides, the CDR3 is TGTGCCAGCAGCTTGGAGGGAGGGATATTCGACACAGATACGCAGTATTTT.

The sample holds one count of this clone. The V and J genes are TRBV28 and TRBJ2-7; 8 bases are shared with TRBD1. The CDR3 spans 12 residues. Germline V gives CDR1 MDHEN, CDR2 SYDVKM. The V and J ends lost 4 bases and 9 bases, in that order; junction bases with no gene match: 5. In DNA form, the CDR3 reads TGTGCCAGCAGTTCCTTACAGGGGGGGCAGTACTTC. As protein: CASSSLQGGQYF. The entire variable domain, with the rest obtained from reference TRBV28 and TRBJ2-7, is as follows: DVKVTQSSRYLVKRTGEKVFLECVQDMDHENMFWYRQDPGLGLRLIYFSYDVKMKEKGDIPEGYSVSREKKERFSLILESASTNQTSMYLCASSSLQGGQYFGPGTRLTVT.

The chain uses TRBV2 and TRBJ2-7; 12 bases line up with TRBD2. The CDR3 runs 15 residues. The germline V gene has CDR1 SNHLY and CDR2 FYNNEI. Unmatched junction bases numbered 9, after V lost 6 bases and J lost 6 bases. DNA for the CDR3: TGTGCCAGCAGGCCTCTAGCGGGAGGGCACCTCGAGCAGTACTTC. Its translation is CASRPLAGGHLEQYF. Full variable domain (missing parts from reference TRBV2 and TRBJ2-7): EPEVTQTPSHQVTQMGQEVILRCVPISNHLYFYWYRQILGQKVEFLVSFYNNEISEKSEIFDDQFSVERPDGSNFTLKIRSTKLEDSAMYFCASRPLAGGHLEQYFGPGTRLTVT.

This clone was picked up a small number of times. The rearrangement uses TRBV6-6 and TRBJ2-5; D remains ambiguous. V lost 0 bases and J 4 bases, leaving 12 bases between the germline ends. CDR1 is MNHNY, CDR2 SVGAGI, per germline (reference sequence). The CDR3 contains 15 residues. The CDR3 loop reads CASSYSTLSGETQYF. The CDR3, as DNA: TGTGCCAGCAGTTACTCGACCTTATCGGGAGAGACCCAGTACTTC.

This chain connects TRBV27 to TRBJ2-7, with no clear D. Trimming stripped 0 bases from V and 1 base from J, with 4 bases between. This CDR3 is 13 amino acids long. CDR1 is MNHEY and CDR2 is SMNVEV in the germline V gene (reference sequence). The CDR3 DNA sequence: TGTGCCAGCAGTTTATCCGTTTCCTACGAGCAGTACTTC. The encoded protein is CASSLSVSYEQYF.

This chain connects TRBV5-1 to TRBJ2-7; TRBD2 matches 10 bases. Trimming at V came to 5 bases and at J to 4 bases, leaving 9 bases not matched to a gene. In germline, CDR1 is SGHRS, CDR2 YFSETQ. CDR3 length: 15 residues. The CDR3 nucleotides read TGCGCCAGCAGATTAGCTAGCGGGAGTGTTTACGAGCAGTACTTC. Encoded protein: CASRLASGSVYEQYF. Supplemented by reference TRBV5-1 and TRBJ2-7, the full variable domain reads KAGVTQTPRYLIKTRGQQVTLSCSPISGHRSVSWYQQTPGQGLQFLFEYFSETQRNKGNFPGRFSGRQFSNSRSEMNVSTLELGDSALYLCASRLASGSVYEQYFGPGTRLTVT.

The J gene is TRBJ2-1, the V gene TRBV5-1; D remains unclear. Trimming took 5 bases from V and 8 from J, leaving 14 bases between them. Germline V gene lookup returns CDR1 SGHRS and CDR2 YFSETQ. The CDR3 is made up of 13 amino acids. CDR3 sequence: CASRAIEVYEQFF. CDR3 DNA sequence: TGCGCCAGCAGAGCTATAGAGGTCTATGAGCAGTTCTTC.